A single sample is the source of the 11 T cell receptor beta chains below, sequenced in a study of PD-1 blockade in classical Hodgkin lymphoma. TCRdb keeps only in-frame clones here, not all; method: immunoSEQ multiplex PCR. The sample lists 20,000 to 30,000 clones; less than 95% were seen once. The time point denotes: newly diagnosed, previously untreated cHL patient sample. The authors purified CD4+ T cells from thawed PBMCs by magnetic negative selection. Source material: CD4+ T cells from blood. The receptors were sampled from a human donor with classical Hodgkin lymphoma.

This clone occurred a few times. The chain is built from TRBV19 and TRBJ1-1; 7 nucleotides line up with TRBD1. CDR3 size: 15 residues. The ends lost 0 bases at V and 10 bases at J; junction bases unmatched: 11. Germline assignment: CDR1 LNHDA and CDR2 SQIVND (reference sequence). The CDR3 protein is CASSIDLEGGDGAFF. As DNA, the CDR3 is TGTGCCAGTAGTATAGATCTAGAAGGGGGCGACGGAGCTTTCTTT.

This chain joins TRBV7-6 and TRBJ1-1; D is ambiguous. Germline CDR1 reads SGHVS; CDR2 reads FNYEAQ. The CDR3 sequence is 14 residues long. V dropped 2 bases and J dropped 4 bases, with 11 bases sitting between them. CDR3 residues: CASSLTHGGTEAFF. As DNA, the CDR3 is TGTGCCAGCAGCTTAACTCACGGTGGCACTGAAGCTTTCTTT.

This sequence joins TRBV11-3 and TRBJ1-5; possible D gene TRBD1, 6 bases. CDR3 length: 15 residues. V lost 5 bases to trimming and J lost 0 bases, with 11 bases between them. CDR1 is SGHNT, CDR2 YENEEA, per germline. The CDR3 sequence is CASSPGGHSNQPQHF. CDR3 DNA: TGTGCCAGCAGCCCCGGGGGGCATAGCAATCAGCCCCAGCATTTT.

The table lists this clone with a count of one. V usage is TRBV19 and J usage is TRBJ1-4; D unclear. Per germline, CDR1 LNHDA and CDR2 SQIVND (reference sequence). This CDR3 region has 14 residues. Trimming removed 5 bases from V and 8 bases from J, with 15 bases in between. The CDR3 sequence is CASSSSALGEKLFF. DNA of the CDR3: TGTGCCAGTAGTTCCTCGGCCCTGGGGGAAAAACTGTTTTTT.

V gene TRBV5-6 combines with J gene TRBJ1-2; D remains unclear. V gave up 3 bases and J gave up 5 bases, with 11 bases separating them. This CDR3 has 13 residues. The germline V gene has CDR1 SGHDT and CDR2 YYEEEE. DNA of the CDR3: TGTGCCAGCAGCTCCTATGGGCGGTATGGCTACACCTTC. It codes for CASSSYGRYGYTF.

The gene calls are TRBV6-5 and TRBJ2-2; no definite D call. V lost 0 bases and J lost 0, with 8 bases in between. The CDR3 totals 16 residues. The germline gives CDR1 MNHEY, CDR2 SVGAGI. The CDR3 loop reads CASSYSGLSNTGELFF. CDR3 coding DNA: TGTGCCAGCAGTTACTCAGGGTTGTCGAACACCGGGGAGCTGTTTTTT.

The chain joins TRBV5-1 to TRBJ2-4; tentative D call: TRBD1 (6 bases). The V end lost 0 bases, the J end lost 8 bases, and 12 bases lay between the germline ends. Germline V gene sequence: CDR1 SGHRS, CDR2 YFSETQ. CDR3 size: 14 residues. CDR3 DNA sequence: TGCGCCAGCAGCTTGGAAGGCAGGGGTGACATTCAGTACTTC. Amino acids: CASSLEGRGDIQYF.

V gene TRBV6-5 combines with J gene TRBJ2-7, with 7 bases aligning to TRBD2. Looked up from germline, CDR1 is MNHEY and CDR2 is SVGAGI. Trimming took 7 bases from V and 0 from J; bases not matched to a gene: 6. CDR3 length: 14 residues. Here the CDR3 reads CASKRGLSSYEQYF. As DNA, the CDR3 is TGTGCCAGCAAACGGGGACTAAGCTCCTACGAGCAGTACTTC.

V usage is TRBV11-2 and J usage is TRBJ2-2, with D tentatively TRBD1 or TRBD2 (5 bases each). Trimming pared 5 bases from V and 0 bases from J, leaving 10 bases between. CDR1 is SGHAT, CDR2 FQNNGV, per germline. The CDR3 spans 15 residues. The CDR3 spells CASSPRGANTGELFF. The CDR3, as DNA: TGTGCCAGCAGCCCCCGGGGCGCGAACACCGGGGAGCTGTTTTTT.

J is TRBJ1-2 and V is TRBV5-1; the D gene is possibly TRBD1 (5 bases). Germline V lookup: CDR1 SGHRS, CDR2 YFSETQ. The CDR3 has 13 residues. V was clipped by 2 bases and J by 8 bases, with 13 bases between them. CDR3 bases: TGCGCCAGCAGCTTCGTCTTGGGGGACGGCTACACCTTC. The encoded protein is CASSFVLGDGYTF.

This chain uses TRBV19 with TRBJ2-7; D uncertain. The length of the CDR3 is 14 residues. CDR1 is LNHDA, CDR2 SQIVND, per germline (reference sequence). V shed 3 bases and J shed 0 bases, with 9 bases lying between them. CDR3 loop: CASSMASVSYEQYF. CDR3 nucleotide sequence: TGTGCCAGTAGTATGGCTTCCGTCTCCTACGAGCAGTACTTC.